These 12 T cell receptor beta chains share one sample of origin, sequenced in a study of blood T cell repertoires in COVID-19 (dated by TCRdb to the early 2020s). The method was the immunoSEQ multiplex PCR assay. In its TCRdb copy, this immuneACCESS table keeps in-frame sequences only and misses some clones. Where compared with another copy, unresolved V genes explain less than half of these, and the others have no known cause. Within this sample are fewer than 140,000 clones, with roughly four fifths of them counted one time only. The ten top clones hold 13% to 15% of the sample. The sequenced sample was peripheral blood. The source is a woman in her sixties with acute or convalescent COVID-19.

This clone has a handful of counts. The chain carries TRBV6-4 and TRBJ2-3; TRBD2 aligns across 9 bases. V gave up 2 bases and J gave up 4 bases; unmatched junction bases: 1. Germline-derived CDR1 and CDR2 are MRHNA and SNTAGT. The CDR3 spans 14 residues. The DNA of the CDR3 is TGTGCCAGCAGTGACAGCGGGGGGCCAGATACGCAGTATTTT. Translation gives CASSDSGGPDTQYF.

The chain links TRBV28 to TRBJ1-1, with 10 bases fitting TRBD1. Germline CDR1 and CDR2: MDHEN and SYDVKM. The CDR3 is 15 residues long. The ends lost 3 bases at V and 4 bases at J; junction bases unmatched: 5. The CDR3: CASSFPDRGFTEAFF. CDR3 coding DNA: TGTGCCAGCAGTTTCCCGGACAGGGGGTTCACTGAAGCTTTCTTT.

The rearrangement uses TRBV2 and TRBJ2-7; D is undetermined. Germline loops: CDR1 SNHLY, CDR2 FYNNEI. V was cut by 2 bases and J by 4 bases, with 9 bases left in between. This CDR3 contains 13 residues. In DNA, the CDR3 is TGTGCCAGCAGTGAATATGAGAGGTACGAGCAGTACTTC. Translated, it gives CASSEYERYEQYF.

This clone was seen only a few times. The CDR3 region has the DNA TGTGCCAGCAGTTACAGGACTAGCGTTCGGGAGCAGTTCTTC. Translation gives CASSYRTSVREQFF. This sequence joins TRBV6-5 and TRBJ2-1; 9 bases align to TRBD2. The ends lost 2 bases at V and 10 bases at J; junction bases unmatched: 6. The CDR3 runs 14 residues. CDR1 is MNHEY and CDR2 is SVGAGI in the germline V gene.

The V call is TRBV28, the J call TRBJ1-2; no reliable D call. CDR1 and CDR2 (germline): MDHEN, SYDVKM. V lost 9 bases to trimming and J lost 4 bases, with 12 bases between them. The CDR3 loop spans 12 amino acids. The CDR3 nucleotides are TGTGCCAGTTATGCAACTATCTATGGCTACACCTTC. Translated, it gives CASYATIYGYTF.

The rearrangement uses TRBV7-2 and TRBJ2-1; 8 nucleotides agree with TRBD2. With 0 bases clipped from V and 9 bases from J, the junction kept 4 bases outside the gene matches. This CDR3 region has 14 residues. Germline V lookup: CDR1 SGHTA, CDR2 FQGNSA. This CDR3 reads CASSLAGRASEQFF. DNA for the CDR3: TGTGCCAGCAGCTTAGCCGGGAGGGCAAGTGAGCAGTTCTTC.

The chain carries TRBV6-5 and TRBJ2-3; D might be TRBD1 (6 bases). The CDR3 runs 13 residues. CDR1 and CDR2 from the germline V gene are MNHEY and SVGAGI. V shed 7 bases and J shed 3 bases, with 11 bases lying between them. The CDR3 nucleotides are TGTGCCAGCAAAAAGGACAGTACAGATACGCAGTATTTT. It encodes CASKKDSTDTQYF.

The chain combines TRBV29-1 with TRBJ2-5; TRBD1 matches 8 bases. The CDR3 has 13 residues. The trim removed 4 bases at V and 4 bases at J, leaving 5 bases unmatched. The germline gives CDR1 SQVTM, CDR2 ANQGSEA. CDR3 bases: TGCAGCGTTGCGGGGGACAGGCGAGAGACCCAGTACTTC. It specifies CSVAGDRRETQYF.

The rearrangement joins TRBV12-3 or TRBV12-4 to TRBJ1-1; no reliable D call. The length of the CDR3 is 12 residues. Deletions cut 1 base from V and 4 bases from J, with 4 bases between. In DNA form, the CDR3 reads TGTGCCAGCAGTTTAGAAGCCACTGAAGCTTTCTTT. This codes for CASSLEATEAFF.

The genes are TRBV3-1 (or the pseudogene TRBV3-2) and TRBJ2-7; no definite D call. The CDR3 is 11 residues long. Germline CDR1 and CDR2: LGHDT and YNNKEL (reference sequence). The V and J ends lost 4 bases and 7 bases respectively, with 8 bases between them. In DNA form, the CDR3 reads TGTGCCAGCAGCCGGGCGACGGAGCAGTACTTC. Amino acids: CASSRATEQYF.

V and J are TRBV11-3 and TRBJ2-5, with 10 positions matching TRBD1. The CDR3 has 16 amino acids. CDR1 SGHNT and CDR2 YENEEA come from the germline V gene. With 5 bases clipped from V and 4 bases from J, the junction kept 10 bases outside the gene matches. CDR3 sequence reads: CASSPSTGGNPETQYF. CDR3 bases: TGTGCCAGCAGCCCATCGACAGGGGGCAACCCAGAGACCCAGTACTTC.

V and J are TRBV29-1 and TRBJ1-4, with 10 bases lining up with TRBD1. V dropped 6 bases and J dropped 8; count of bases not matched to a gene: 6. Per the germline V gene, CDR1 is SQVTM and CDR2 is ANQGSEA. The CDR3 has 13 amino acids. Here the CDR3 reads CSVGQGRNEKLFF. In nucleotides, the CDR3 is TGCAGCGTGGGACAGGGGAGAAACGAAAAACTGTTTTTT.